The source of this TCR beta chain is a study of blood T cell repertoires in COVID-19. Across the study: PBMCs, B-cell-depleted T cells, or T cells were the source of the cDNA or gDNA that made up the material.

Generated by immunoSEQ multiplex PCR, the TCRdb table keeps only in-frame clones and is missing some. This sample yields approximately 340,000 clones, of which roughly 90% are seen a single time; about 0.9% belongs to the top ten. Donors were grouped by their self-reported clinical history. Germline CDR1 is SGHNT and CDR2 is YYREEE (reference sequence). The CDR3 consists of 16 residues. Losses at the gene ends were 4 bases for V and 5 bases for J; bases not matched to a gene: 11. The sample comprised PBMCs or T cells enriched from blood (not recorded which). The sequence was obtained from a woman aged 40 to 55 who had been exposed to COVID-19. The chain links TRBV5-4 to TRBJ1-2, with 10 bases matching TRBD1. CDR3 protein: CASSPTGGEERYGYTF. DNA for the CDR3: TGTGCCAGCAGCCCGACAGGGGGCGAAGAGCGTTATGGCTACACCTTC.